The sequence of this TCR beta chain was determined in a study of control samples from healthy donors and cancer patients. TCRdb's table, derived via immunoSEQ multiplex PCR, lists solely in-frame clones and lacks some. The sample has about 86,000 clones, about 89% seen once. The CDR3 runs to 15 residues. Trimming removed 2 bases from V and 0 bases from J, with 9 bases in between. CDR1 is LNHNV and CDR2 is YYDKDF in the germline V gene (reference sequence). Sequencing was done on a sample of PBMCs. The gene calls are TRBV15 and TRBJ2-3; a weak D match, TRBD2 (5 bases). The sequence was obtained from a woman aged 50 to 65 with colorectal cancer. CDR3 residues: CATSRRGYSTDTQYF. The DNA of the CDR3 is TGTGCCACCAGCAGACGAGGGTATAGCACAGATACGCAGTATTTT. Complete variable domain (other parts from reference TRBV15 and TRBJ2-3): DAMVIQNPRYQVTQFGKPVTLSCSQTLNHNVMYWYQQKSSQAPKLLFHYYDKDFNNEADTPDNFQSRRPNTSFCFLDIRSPGLGDTAMYLCATSRRGYSTDTQYFGPGTRLTVL.